This T cell receptor (beta chain) was recovered during a study of neurological immune-mediated disorders. With 10-nucleotide random UMIs included, cDNA was synthesized by 5'RACE. TCRdb re-called the 5' RACE reads through MiXCR, storing one row per CDR3 protein. This sample has tens of thousands of distinct CDR3 sequences, with roughly 2.5% found just once. The V gene lost 2 bases and the J gene lost 6 bases, with 9 bases spanning the gap. This CDR3 comprises 13 residues. Germline lookup yields CDR1 SGHKS and CDR2 YYEKEE (reference sequence). This clonotype was observed many times. The chain links TRBV5-5 to TRBJ2-1; D not resolved. The sequenced sample was PBMCs. This receptor was identified in a man aged 50 or older with multiple sclerosis. In DNA form, the CDR3 reads TGTGCCAGCAGCTTTAGGCCGTCCAATGAGCAGTTCTTC. Its translation is CASSFRPSNEQFF.